The 9 T cell receptor beta chains listed next were all sequenced from one sample in a study of identical twins. TCRdb re-derived calls from the 5' RACE reads in MiXCR, one entry per CDR3 protein. The data show around 490,000 distinct CDR3 sequences, around 22% seen once. A further study also used this sample, focusing on yellow fever vaccine responses in identical twins.

Sequencing was carried out using CD4+ T cells sorted from blood. Source of these receptors: a woman aged 18-29 years in good health.

J is TRBJ2-3 and V is TRBV9, with 13 bases lining up with TRBD2. CDR3 length: 16 residues. The V gene's germline CDR1 is SGDLS and CDR2 YYNGEE. V gave up 4 bases and J gave up 8 bases; unmatched junction bases: 10. CDR3 amino acids: CASSFRLAGGPSTQYF. DNA of the CDR3: TGTGCCAGCAGCTTCAGACTAGCGGGGGGCCCCAGTACGCAGTATTTT.

The J gene is TRBJ1-2, the V gene TRBV7-9, with TRBD1 matching 7 bases. The CDR3 spans 14 residues. The junction had 7 bases not matched to a gene; V was cut back by 3 bases and J by 6 bases. From germline, CDR1 is SEHNR and CDR2 FQNEAQ (reference sequence). The CDR3 loop reads CASSFLGTANGYTF. The CDR3 DNA sequence: TGTGCCAGCAGCTTCCTAGGGACAGCGAATGGCTACACCTTC.

The rearrangement links TRBV7-9 to TRBJ2-2; D is possibly TRBD1 (6 bases). Trimming took off 4 bases at V and 7 bases at J, with 10 bases between the two ends. The germline CDR1 and CDR2 sequences are SEHNR and FQNEAQ (reference sequence). CDR3 length: 13 amino acids. The CDR3 reads CASSWGQDGELFF. The CDR3 region has the DNA TGTGCCAGCAGCTGGGGGCAAGACGGGGAGCTGTTTTTT. Variable domain in full (rest from reference TRBV7-9 and TRBJ2-2): DTGVSQNPRHKITKRGQNVTFRCDPISEHNRLYWYRQTLGQGPEFLTYFQNEAQLEKSRLLSDRFSAERPKGSFSTLEIQRTEQGDSAMYLCASSWGQDGELFFGEGSRLTVL.

This clonotype was seen a handful of times. The gene calls are TRBV11-2 and TRBJ2-1; D remains unclear. The CDR3 loop spans 16 amino acids. CDR1 and CDR2 (germline): SGHAT, FQNNGV. V was trimmed by 0 bases and J by 6 bases, leaving 15 bases between them. In nucleotides, the CDR3 is TGTGCCAGCAGCTTAGAGTGGGGTTTGAGAGGCAATGAGCAGTTCTTC. Amino acid sequence: CASSLEWGLRGNEQFF. The complete variable domain, with remaining parts taken from reference TRBV11-2 and TRBJ2-1, reads EAGVAQSPRYKIIEKRQSVAFWCNPISGHATLYWYQQILGQGPKLLIQFQNNGVVDDSQLPKDRFSAERLKGVDSTLKIQPAKLEDSAVYLCASSLEWGLRGNEQFFGPGTRLTVL.

This clonotype was observed a few times. The genes are TRBV5-6 and TRBJ2-2; D unresolved. This CDR3 region has 13 residues. CDR1 is SGHDT, CDR2 YYEEEE, per germline. V shed 1 base and J shed 6 bases, with 7 bases lying between them. The CDR3 loop is CASSLYASGELFF. CDR3 DNA sequence: TGTGCCAGCAGCTTGTATGCTTCCGGGGAGCTGTTTTTT.

This clonotype was counted between two and nine times. The chain carries TRBV5-1 and TRBJ2-1; 9 positions match TRBD1. Trimming at V came to 0 bases and at J to 4 bases, leaving 2 bases not matched to a gene. The CDR3 is 15 residues long. The germline gives CDR1 SGHRS, CDR2 YFSETQ. CDR3 amino acids: CASSLVGTGYNEQFF. CDR3 nucleotides: TGCGCCAGCAGCTTGGTCGGGACAGGGTACAATGAGCAGTTCTTC.

The chain is built from TRBV28 and TRBJ2-5, with a weak D call TRBD1 (5 bases). CDR1 and CDR2 from the germline V gene are MDHEN and SYDVKM. V gave up 8 bases and J gave up 1 base, with 8 bases separating them. The CDR3 spans 12 residues. The CDR3 DNA sequence: TGTGCCAGCTGGGGCAGCCAAGAGACCCAGTACTTC. This sequence encodes CASWGSQETQYF.

Only a few counts were recorded for this clonotype. V usage is TRBV5-1 and J usage is TRBJ2-1; the match to TRBD2 covers 7 bases. V trimming: 5 bases; J trimming: 3 bases; junction bases outside the gene matches: 11. CDR1 SGHRS and CDR2 YFSETQ come from the germline V gene. There are 16 residues in the CDR3. CDR3 protein: CASSPTGTIYYNEQFF. The CDR3 nucleotides read TGCGCCAGCAGTCCAACCGGGACTATCTACTACAATGAGCAGTTCTTC. Full variable domain (outside the CDR3, taken from reference TRBV5-1 and TRBJ2-1): KAGVTQTPRYLIKTRGQQVTLSCSPISGHRSVSWYQQTPGQGLQFLFEYFSETQRNKGNFPGRFSGRQFSNSRSEMNVSTLELGDSALYLCASSPTGTIYYNEQFFGPGTRLTVL.

The V call is TRBV20-1, the J call TRBJ1-1; the D is unclear. In germline, CDR1 is DFQATT, CDR2 SNEGSKA (reference sequence). The length of the CDR3 is 14 residues. V lost 3 bases and J lost 0, with 11 bases in between. The CDR3 is CSARMGVMNTEAFF. For the CDR3, the DNA is TGCAGTGCTAGGATGGGTGTAATGAACACTGAAGCTTTCTTT.